The 28 T cell receptor beta chains given below trace back to one sample, sequenced in a study of CD8 T cells in ankylosing spondylitis. TCRdb processed the 5' RACE reads anew with MiXCR; each CDR3 protein has one entry. The data show 130,000 or so distinct CDR3 sequences, approximately 10% seen once. Sequenced input: blood, either unsorted or a sorted T cell fraction (not recorded which). These receptors were obtained from a female donor with ankylosing spondylitis or in good health (not recorded which).

This clonotype was detected only a few times. This chain links TRBV7-8 with TRBJ2-5; TRBD2 is a possible D gene (6 bases). The CDR3 has 14 residues. Trimming pared 3 bases from V and 2 bases from J, leaving 10 bases between. The germline gives CDR1 SGHVS, CDR2 FQNEAQ. CDR3 bases: TGTGCCAGCAGCTTTGTGGGGGGACAAGAGACCCAGTACTTC. It specifies CASSFVGGQETQYF.

This clonotype occurred many times. V gene TRBV19 combines with J gene TRBJ2-6, with 8 nucleotides matching TRBD1. This CDR3 spans 15 amino acids. CDR1 and CDR2 (germline): LNHDA, SQIVND (reference sequence). V shed 6 bases and J 4 bases; nucleotides not matched to a gene: 5. CDR3 sequence (DNA): TGTGCCAGTAGGCAGGGGGCGCGAGGGGCCAACGTCCTGACTTTC. Protein: CASRQGARGANVLTF.

This clonotype was counted ten times or more. The J gene is TRBJ2-1, the V gene TRBV29-1, with 8 bases aligning to TRBD2. V shed 7 bases and J 8 bases; nucleotides not matched to a gene: 13. The CDR3 covers 14 residues. Germline loops: CDR1 SQVTM, CDR2 ANQGSEA. The CDR3 region has the DNA TGCAGCGGGCGGGGGGCAGGGGCTAGGGATGAGCAGTTCTTC. This codes for CSGRGAGARDEQFF.

This clonotype was seen repeatedly, ten times or more. This chain connects TRBV11-3 to TRBJ2-7, with D perhaps being TRBD1 or TRBD2 (5 bases each). Trimming took 6 bases from V and 3 from J, leaving 12 bases between them. The CDR3 runs to 13 residues. The germline V gene has CDR1 SGHNT and CDR2 YENEEA. The CDR3 loop is CASSQRGGYEQYF. In DNA form, the CDR3 reads TGTGCCAGCAGTCAGCGTGGGGGCTACGAGCAGTACTTC.

This clonotype was recorded at least ten times. The DNA for the CDR3 is TGCAGCGTTGTGGCGGAATGGTACCAAGAGACCCAGTACTTC. It specifies CSVVAEWYQETQYF. The chain is built from TRBV29-1 and TRBJ2-5; D remains ambiguous. The CDR3 is 14 amino acids. Trimming removed 4 bases from V and 0 bases from J, with 12 bases in between. Germline CDR1 SQVTM, CDR2 ANQGSEA. The full variable domain, rest sourced from reference TRBV29-1 and TRBJ2-5, is SAVISQKPSRDICQRGTSLTIQCQVDSQVTMMFWYRQQPGQSLTLIATANQGSEATYESGFVIDKFPISRPNLTFSTLTVSNMSPEDSSIYLCSVVAEWYQETQYFGPGTRLLVL.

V usage is TRBV5-1 and J usage is TRBJ2-5; 8 bases align to TRBD2. Germline trimming cut 2 bases from V and 3 bases from J; bases unmatched to any gene: 3. The CDR3 consists of 14 residues. Per germline, CDR1 SGHRS and CDR2 YFSETQ. The CDR3 loop reads CASSLLAEKETQYF. Here the CDR3 DNA reads TGCGCCAGCAGCTTACTAGCGGAGAAAGAGACCCAGTACTTC.

This clonotype was detected many times. The gene calls are TRBV7-9 and TRBJ2-1, with 11 bases lining up with TRBD2. This CDR3 has 15 residues. V dropped 6 bases and J dropped 5; count of bases not matched to a gene: 6. Germline V lookup: CDR1 SEHNR, CDR2 FQNEAQ (reference sequence). The CDR3 loop reads CASRPRTSGHNEQFF. The CDR3 DNA reads as TGTGCCAGCAGACCCCGGACTAGCGGGCACAATGAGCAGTTCTTC. Variable domain in full (rest from reference TRBV7-9 and TRBJ2-1): DTGVSQNPRHKITKRGQNVTFRCDPISEHNRLYWYRQTLGQGPEFLTYFQNEAQLEKSRLLSDRFSAERPKGSFSTLEIQRTEQGDSAMYLCASRPRTSGHNEQFFGPGTRLTVL.

A note on this clonotype: This sequence may be a read error, since a much larger clone differs from it by one base. As the CDR3 is not closed by the conserved phenylalanine or tryptophan, this likely results from a read error. The V and J genes are TRBV7-9 and TRBJ2-4; D ambiguous. Germline V gene sequence: CDR1 SEHNR, CDR2 FQNEAQ (reference sequence). CDR3 length: 15 amino acids. Trimming left V 3 bases short and J 5 bases short, with 14 bases between. This CDR3 is CASSFSLTDENIQYL. The DNA for the CDR3 is TGTGCCAGCAGCTTCTCGCTTACGGACGAAAACATTCAGTACCTC.

This clonotype was observed at least ten times. The gene calls are TRBV27 and TRBJ1-4; tentative D call: TRBD1 (5 bases). In germline, CDR1 is MNHEY, CDR2 SMNVEV (reference sequence). The CDR3 totals 15 residues. Trimming cost V 3 bases and J 5 bases, with 13 bases left between them. This chain's CDR3 is CASSLVGRANEKLFF. CDR3 nucleotides: TGTGCCAGCAGTTTGGTGGGACGAGCAAATGAAAAACTGTTTTTT.

This clonotype was counted at least ten times. V usage is TRBV3-1 and J usage is TRBJ1-6; tentatively, D is TRBD1 (6 bases). The CDR3 is 13 amino acids. Trimming took 0 bases from V and 11 from J, leaving 8 bases between them. Germline values: CDR1 LGHDT, CDR2 YNNKEL (reference sequence). In DNA form, the CDR3 reads TGTGCCAGCAGCCAAGAACAGGGTACACCCCTCCACTTT. Its translation: CASSQEQGTPLHF.

This clonotype was seen at least ten times. The chain joins TRBV10-3 to TRBJ1-5; D remains unclear. CDR1 and CDR2 from the germline V gene are ENHRY and SYGVKD. The V end lost 3 bases, the J end lost 3 bases, and 3 bases lay between the germline ends. The CDR3 is made up of 12 amino acids. Written as DNA, the CDR3 is TGTGCCATCAGTGAAGTCAATCAGCCCCAGCATTTT. Protein sequence: CAISEVNQPQHF.

Comment on this clonotype: Since a much larger clone is just one base distant, this may be a read error. The chain links TRBV27 to TRBJ1-2; no clear D gene. CDR3 size: 12 residues. Germline CDR1 and CDR2: MNHEY and SMNVEV (reference sequence). CDR3 nucleotide sequence: TGTGCCAGCAGTTTAAGAGGGAACGGCTACCCCTTC. This gives the protein CASSLRGNGYPF.

This clonotype has ten or more counts. The rearrangement uses TRBV5-1 and TRBJ1-3; D not certain. Trimming stripped 0 bases from V and 3 bases from J, with 16 bases between. This CDR3 region has 17 residues. The germline gives CDR1 SGHRS, CDR2 YFSETQ. This CDR3 reads CASSLGWSPPDGNTIYF. Written as DNA, the CDR3 is TGCGCCAGCAGCTTGGGGTGGAGCCCGCCTGATGGAAACACCATATATTTT.

The chain is built from TRBV12-3 or TRBV12-4 and TRBJ2-7; 12 bases fit TRBD2. The CDR3 has 15 residues. With 5 bases clipped from V and 5 bases from J, the junction kept 7 bases outside the gene matches. CDR3 amino acids: CASSGGLAGSHEQYF. The CDR3 DNA is TGTGCCAGCAGTGGAGGACTAGCGGGAAGTCACGAGCAGTACTTC.

The table lists this clonotype with many counts. The CDR3 region is CASSLVKNTEAFF. The CDR3 nucleotides read TGTGCCAGCAGCTTGGTTAAAAACACTGAAGCTTTCTTT. This chain uses TRBV5-6 with TRBJ1-1; D is unclear. CDR1 is SGHDT and CDR2 is YYEEEE in the germline V gene. CDR3 length equals 13 residues. V shed 0 bases and J shed 2 bases, with 5 bases lying between them.

In its sample, this clonotype was seen a few times. The CDR3 nucleotides are TGTGCCAGCAGCGCCGGGACTAGCGGTTACAATGAGCAGTTCTTC. This codes for CASSAGTSGYNEQFF. The chain carries TRBV13 and TRBJ2-1; 11 bases are a match to TRBD2. The CDR3 contains 15 residues. Germline V gene data show CDR1 as PRHDT and CDR2 as FYEKMQ (reference sequence). The V and J ends lost 5 bases and 4 bases, in that order; junction bases with no gene match: 4.

This clonotype was recorded many times. The V and J genes are TRBV27 and TRBJ1-4; D call uncertain. The germline V gene encodes CDR1 MNHEY and CDR2 SMNVEV (reference sequence). The V end lost 5 bases, the J end lost 6 bases, and 7 bases lay between the germline ends. There are 12 residues in the CDR3. This CDR3 is CASSRRDEKLFF. In DNA, the CDR3 is TGTGCCAGCAGTCGACGGGATGAAAAACTGTTTTTT.

This clonotype was picked up many times. The chain has TRBV10-3 and TRBJ2-7; D may correspond to TRBD1 or TRBD2 (5 bases each). The CDR3 extends over 11 amino acids. CDR1 is ENHRY and CDR2 is SYGVKD in the germline V gene. Trimming left V 6 bases short and J 5 bases short, with 8 bases between. The CDR3 sequence: CAIRGVDEQYF. The CDR3 DNA is TGTGCCATCAGGGGGGTGGACGAGCAGTACTTC.

Many counts were recorded for this clonotype. The V call is TRBV12-3 or TRBV12-4, the J call TRBJ1-5, with 9 bases aligning to TRBD1. The CDR3 loop spans 14 amino acids. J gave up 7 bases and V 5 bases, and 6 bases lay outside the gene matches. The CDR3 coding sequence is TGTGCCAGCAGTATTACAGGGGGCGGGCAGCCCCAGCATTTT. Its protein is CASSITGGGQPQHF.

This clonotype came up many times. The chain uses TRBV7-9 and TRBJ1-2; D ambiguous. Trimming shortened V by 6 bases and J by 7 bases, and 12 bases separated the two germline ends. The CDR3 contains 12 residues. Germline lookup yields CDR1 SEHNR and CDR2 FQNEAQ (reference sequence). CDR3 loop: CASRLGYGGYTF. The CDR3 DNA follows: TGTGCCAGCAGGCTAGGGTATGGTGGCTACACCTTC. Together with reference TRBV7-9 and TRBJ1-2, the CDR3 gives the full variable domain: DTGVSQNPRHKITKRGQNVTFRCDPISEHNRLYWYRQTLGQGPEFLTYFQNEAQLEKSRLLSDRFSAERPKGSFSTLEIQRTEQGDSAMYLCASRLGYGGYTFGSGTRLTVV.

The table lists this clonotype with many counts. The chain is built from TRBV5-5 and TRBJ1-2; TRBD1 agrees at 9 bases. There are 16 residues in the CDR3. J was trimmed by 4 bases and V by 4 bases; bases with no gene match: 11. The germline V gene has CDR1 SGHKS and CDR2 YYEKEE (reference sequence). The DNA for the CDR3 is TGTGCCAGCAGCCCGCAAACAGGGGGCGGGCGCTATGGCTACACCTTC. This gives the protein CASSPQTGGGRYGYTF.

This clonotype was recorded many times. The CDR3 loop is CASKIQGGNGYTF. CDR3 coding DNA: TGTGCCAGCAAAATTCAGGGCGGGAATGGCTACACCTTC. This chain connects TRBV6-1 to TRBJ1-2, with D tentatively TRBD1 (5 bases). Per the germline V gene, CDR1 is MNHNS and CDR2 is SASEGT. V gave up 7 bases and J gave up 6 bases, with 15 bases separating them. The CDR3 totals 13 residues.

This clonotype was counted many times. V and J are TRBV7-8 and TRBJ1-6; 7 bases align to TRBD1. The germline V gene has CDR1 SGHVS and CDR2 FQNEAQ. The CDR3 is made up of 15 amino acids. V trimming: 1 base; J trimming: 6 bases; junction bases outside the gene matches: 3. CDR3 sequence reads: CASSLGQGGNSPLHF. In DNA, the CDR3 is TGTGCCAGCAGCTTAGGACAGGGTGGTAATTCACCCCTCCACTTT.

The rearrangement uses TRBV5-1 and TRBJ1-3; no clear D. Germline V gene data show CDR1 as SGHRS and CDR2 as YFSETQ. V lost 0 bases and J lost 0, with 13 bases in between. The CDR3 consists of 17 residues. The CDR3 here is CASSLAVGQFSGNTIYF. The CDR3 bases are TGCGCCAGCAGCTTGGCCGTCGGGCAGTTCTCTGGAAACACCATATATTTT.

This clonotype was recorded many times. The gene calls are TRBV20-1 and TRBJ2-1, with D perhaps matching TRBD1 or TRBD2 (5 bases each). This CDR3 contains 13 residues. Germline assignment: CDR1 DFQATT and CDR2 SNEGSKA (reference sequence). Trimming removed 3 bases at V and 5 bases at J, with 11 bases between. CDR3 in DNA: TGCAGTGCTAGCGGGGCCTTCAACAATGAGCAGTTCTTC. Translated, it gives CSASGAFNNEQFF.

This clonotype was seen ten or more times. The rearrangement uses TRBV20-1 and TRBJ1-6; 12 nucleotides line up with TRBD1. Per the germline V gene, CDR1 is DFQATT and CDR2 is SNEGSKA (reference sequence). The junction had 4 bases not matched to a gene; V was cut back by 6 bases and J by 7 bases. The CDR3 contains 14 residues. The CDR3 DNA reads as TGCAGTGCGGGACAGGGGGCACGGAATTCACCCCTCCACTTT. Encoded protein: CSAGQGARNSPLHF.

CDR3: CASSPRTSGRDEQFF. The CDR3 DNA is TGCGCCAGCAGCCCTCGGACTAGCGGGAGAGATGAGCAGTTCTTC. V usage is TRBV5-1 and J usage is TRBJ2-1, with TRBD2 matching 13 bases. CDR3 length: 15 residues. With V trimmed by 4 bases and J by 8 bases, 6 bases remained unmatched. CDR1 is SGHRS, CDR2 YFSETQ, per germline. Together with reference TRBV5-1 and TRBJ2-1, the CDR3 gives the full variable domain: KAGVTQTPRYLIKTRGQQVTLSCSPISGHRSVSWYQQTPGQGLQFLFEYFSETQRNKGNFPGRFSGRQFSNSRSEMNVSTLELGDSALYLCASSPRTSGRDEQFFGPGTRLTVL.

Sample share makes this clonotype medium-sized. This chain uses TRBV29-1 with TRBJ2-7, with D uncertain. Germline V lookup: CDR1 SQVTM, CDR2 ANQGSEA. The CDR3 totals 12 residues. The V gene lost 0 bases and the J gene lost 3 bases, with 6 bases spanning the gap. CDR3 amino acids: CSVEDDGYEQYF. The CDR3 bases are TGCAGCGTTGAAGATGACGGCTACGAGCAGTACTTC.